The clone carrying this T cell receptor beta chain has just a few counts. The sample belongs to a study of response to subunit inactivated influenza vaccine. This CDR3 region has 11 residues. The germline V gene encodes CDR1 MNHEY and CDR2 SVGAGI. The V gene lost 5 bases and the J gene lost 7 bases, with 6 bases spanning the gap. Using its own MiXCR run on the RT-PCR reads, TCRdb lists one record per CDR3 protein. The sample holds around 480,000 distinct CDR3 sequences; approximately 15% are singletons and the top ten take 2.5% to 3.5%. The genes are TRBV6-5 and TRBJ2-4; D ambiguous. Sequenced here: CD4+ T cells sorted from PBMCs, sampled about 24 months after vaccination. The origin of this receptor is a man aged 50 to 69 who received an inactivated influenza vaccine. CDR3 amino acids: CASSDKNIQYF. In nucleotides, the CDR3 is TGTGCCAGCAGTGACAAGAACATTCAGTACTTC.